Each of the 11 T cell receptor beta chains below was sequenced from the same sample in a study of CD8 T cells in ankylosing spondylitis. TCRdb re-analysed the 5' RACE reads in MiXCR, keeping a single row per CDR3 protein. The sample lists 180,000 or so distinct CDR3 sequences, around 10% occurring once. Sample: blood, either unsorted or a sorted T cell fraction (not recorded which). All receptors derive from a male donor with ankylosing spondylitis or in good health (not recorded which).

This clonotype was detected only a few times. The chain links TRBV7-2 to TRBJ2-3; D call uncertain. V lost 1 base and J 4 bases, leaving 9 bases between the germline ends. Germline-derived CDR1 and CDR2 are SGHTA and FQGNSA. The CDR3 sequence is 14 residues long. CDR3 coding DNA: TGTGCCAGCAGCTTAGTAGACGGGTCAGATACGCAGTATTTT. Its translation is CASSLVDGSDTQYF.

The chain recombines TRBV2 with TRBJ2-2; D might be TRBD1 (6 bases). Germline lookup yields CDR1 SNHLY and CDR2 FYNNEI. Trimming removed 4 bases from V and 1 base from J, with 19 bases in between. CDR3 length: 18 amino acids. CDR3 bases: TGTGCCAGCAGTGCGATTGGGACACGCGGGTTGAACACCGGGGAGCTGTTTTTT. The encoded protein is CASSAIGTRGLNTGELFF.

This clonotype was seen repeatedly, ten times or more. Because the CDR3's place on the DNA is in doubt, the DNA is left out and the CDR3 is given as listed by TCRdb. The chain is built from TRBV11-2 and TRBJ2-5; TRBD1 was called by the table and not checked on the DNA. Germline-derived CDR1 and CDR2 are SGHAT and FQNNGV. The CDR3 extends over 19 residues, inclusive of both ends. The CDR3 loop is CASSLWGPSTSGRGETQYF.

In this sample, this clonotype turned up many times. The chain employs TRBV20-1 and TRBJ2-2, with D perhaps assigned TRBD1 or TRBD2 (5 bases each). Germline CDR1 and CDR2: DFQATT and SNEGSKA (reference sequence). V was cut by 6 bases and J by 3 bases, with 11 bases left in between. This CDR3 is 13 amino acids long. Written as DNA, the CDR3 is TGCAGTGCCTCCGGGACCTACACCGGGGAGCTGTTTTTT. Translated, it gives CSASGTYTGELFF.

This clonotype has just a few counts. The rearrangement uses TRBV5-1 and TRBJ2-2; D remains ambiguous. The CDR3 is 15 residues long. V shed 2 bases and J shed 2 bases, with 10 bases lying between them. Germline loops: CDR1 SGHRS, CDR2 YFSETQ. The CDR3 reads CASSLNPANTGELFF. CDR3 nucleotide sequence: TGCGCCAGCAGCTTAAACCCAGCCAACACCGGGGAGCTGTTTTTT.

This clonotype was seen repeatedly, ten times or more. The CDR3 DNA reads as TGCGCCAGCAGTCAGCCGGGACTAGGGGACAATGAGCAGTTCTTC. Residues: CASSQPGLGDNEQFF. The gene calls are TRBV4-1 and TRBJ2-1; TRBD2 matches at 8 bases. Germline lookup yields CDR1 MGHRA and CDR2 YSYEKL. The ends lost 6 bases at V and 5 bases at J; junction bases unmatched: 9. The CDR3 is made up of 15 amino acids.

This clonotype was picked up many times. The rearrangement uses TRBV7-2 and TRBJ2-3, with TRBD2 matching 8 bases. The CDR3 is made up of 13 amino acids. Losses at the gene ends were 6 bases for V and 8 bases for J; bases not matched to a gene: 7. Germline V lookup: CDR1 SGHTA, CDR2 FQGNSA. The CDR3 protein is CASREGLVRTQYF. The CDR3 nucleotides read TGTGCCAGCAGGGAGGGACTAGTGCGTACGCAGTATTTT.

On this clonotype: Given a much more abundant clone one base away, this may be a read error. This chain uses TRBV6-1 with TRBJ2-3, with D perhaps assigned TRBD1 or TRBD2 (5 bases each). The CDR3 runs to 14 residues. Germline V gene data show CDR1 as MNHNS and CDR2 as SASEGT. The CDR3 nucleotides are TGTGCCAGCACCCGGGGCACCCTGACAGCTACGCAGTATTTT. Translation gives CASTRGTLTATQYF.

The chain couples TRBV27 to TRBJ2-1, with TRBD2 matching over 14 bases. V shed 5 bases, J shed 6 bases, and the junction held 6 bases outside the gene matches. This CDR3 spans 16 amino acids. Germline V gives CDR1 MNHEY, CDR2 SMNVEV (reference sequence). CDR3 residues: CASSIRGLAGANEQFF. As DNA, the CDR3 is TGTGCCAGCAGTATCCGGGGACTAGCGGGAGCCAATGAGCAGTTCTTC.

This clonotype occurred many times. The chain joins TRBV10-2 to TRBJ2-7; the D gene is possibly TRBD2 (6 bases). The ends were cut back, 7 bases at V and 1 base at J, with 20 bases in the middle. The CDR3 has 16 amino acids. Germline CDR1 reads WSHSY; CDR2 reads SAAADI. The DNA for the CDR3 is TGCGCCAGCACGGACCCGGGACTGGGAATTTCCTACGAGCAGTACTTC. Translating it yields CASTDPGLGISYEQYF.

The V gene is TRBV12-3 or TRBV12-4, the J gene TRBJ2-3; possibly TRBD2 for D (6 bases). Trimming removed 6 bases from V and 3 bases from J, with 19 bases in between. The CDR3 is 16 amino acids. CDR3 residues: CASRPGTLSQTDTQYF. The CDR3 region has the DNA TGTGCCAGCAGGCCCGGGACTTTATCACAGACAGATACGCAGTATTTT.